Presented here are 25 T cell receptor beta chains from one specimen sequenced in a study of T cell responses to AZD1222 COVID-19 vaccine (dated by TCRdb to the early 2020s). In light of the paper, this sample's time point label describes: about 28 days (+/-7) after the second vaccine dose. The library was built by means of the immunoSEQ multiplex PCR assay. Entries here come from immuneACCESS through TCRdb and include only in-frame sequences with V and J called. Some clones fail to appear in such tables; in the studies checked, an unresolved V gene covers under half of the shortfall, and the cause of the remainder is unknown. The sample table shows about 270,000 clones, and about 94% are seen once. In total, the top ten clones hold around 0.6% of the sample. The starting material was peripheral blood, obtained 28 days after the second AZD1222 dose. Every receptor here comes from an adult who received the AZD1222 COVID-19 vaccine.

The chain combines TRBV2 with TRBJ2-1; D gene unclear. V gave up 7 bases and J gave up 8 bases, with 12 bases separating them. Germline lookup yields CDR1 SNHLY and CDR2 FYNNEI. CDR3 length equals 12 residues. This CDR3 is CASKARGDEQFF. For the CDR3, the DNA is TGTGCCAGCAAGGCCCGAGGCGATGAGCAGTTCTTC.

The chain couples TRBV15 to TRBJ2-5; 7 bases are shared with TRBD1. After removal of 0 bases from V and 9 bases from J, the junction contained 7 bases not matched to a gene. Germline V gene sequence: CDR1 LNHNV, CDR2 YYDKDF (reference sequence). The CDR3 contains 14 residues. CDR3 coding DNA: TGTGCCACCAGCAGAGATTACGGGACAGAAGCCCAGTACTTC. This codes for CATSRDYGTEAQYF. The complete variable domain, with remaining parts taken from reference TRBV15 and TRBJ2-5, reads DAMVIQNPRYQVTQFGKPVTLSCSQTLNHNVMYWYQQKSSQAPKLLFHYYDKDFNNEADTPDNFQSRRPNTSFCFLDIRSPGLGDTAMYLCATSRDYGTEAQYFGPGTRLLVL.

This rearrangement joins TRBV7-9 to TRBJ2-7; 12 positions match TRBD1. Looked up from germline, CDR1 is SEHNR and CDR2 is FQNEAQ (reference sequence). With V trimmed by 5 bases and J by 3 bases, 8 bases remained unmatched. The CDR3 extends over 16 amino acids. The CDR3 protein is CASSPGTGGVFYEQYF. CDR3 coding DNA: TGTGCCAGCAGCCCAGGGACAGGGGGCGTCTTCTACGAGCAGTACTTC.

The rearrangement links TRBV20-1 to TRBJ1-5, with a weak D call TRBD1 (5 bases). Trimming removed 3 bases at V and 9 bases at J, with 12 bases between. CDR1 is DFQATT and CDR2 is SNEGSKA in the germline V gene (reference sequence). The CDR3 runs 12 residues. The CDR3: CSASGGMGPQHF. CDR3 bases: TGCAGTGCTAGTGGGGGTATGGGGCCCCAGCATTTT.

Here the CDR3 DNA reads TGTGCCAGTACCTCGACAGGCTACGAGCAGTACTTC. Translation gives CASTSTGYEQYF. V is TRBV19 and J is TRBJ2-7, with a possible D match to TRBD1 (6 bases). Germline CDR1 reads LNHDA; CDR2 reads SQIVND (reference sequence). The CDR3 consists of 12 residues. V lost 7 bases, J lost 3 bases, and 10 bases lay in between.

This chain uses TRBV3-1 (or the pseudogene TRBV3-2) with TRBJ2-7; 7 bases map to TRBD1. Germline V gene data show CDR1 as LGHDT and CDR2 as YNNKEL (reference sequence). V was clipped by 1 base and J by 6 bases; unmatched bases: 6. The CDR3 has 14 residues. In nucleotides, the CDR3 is TGTGCCAGCAGCCAAGTGACGGACAGGAGCGAGCAGTACTTC. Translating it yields CASSQVTDRSEQYF.

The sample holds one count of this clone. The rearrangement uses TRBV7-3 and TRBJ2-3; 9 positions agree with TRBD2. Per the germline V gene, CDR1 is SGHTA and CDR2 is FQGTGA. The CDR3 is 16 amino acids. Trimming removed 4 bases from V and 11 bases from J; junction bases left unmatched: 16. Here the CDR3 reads CASSSTGGAGGREQYF. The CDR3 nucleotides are TGTGCCAGCAGCTCCACTGGAGGAGCGGGGGGTCGAGAGCAGTATTTT.

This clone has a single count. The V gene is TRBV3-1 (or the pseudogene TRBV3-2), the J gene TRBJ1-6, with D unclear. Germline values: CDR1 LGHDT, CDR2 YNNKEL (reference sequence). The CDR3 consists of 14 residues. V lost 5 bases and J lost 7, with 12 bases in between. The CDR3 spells CASSSNGENSPLHF. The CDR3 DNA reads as TGTGCCAGCAGCTCTAACGGTGAGAATTCACCCCTCCACTTT.

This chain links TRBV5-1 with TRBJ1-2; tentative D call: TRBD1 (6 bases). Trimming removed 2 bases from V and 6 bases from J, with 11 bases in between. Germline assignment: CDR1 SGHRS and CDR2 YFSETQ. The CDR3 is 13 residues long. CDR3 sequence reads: CASSLSQGDGYTF. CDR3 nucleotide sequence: TGCGCCAGCAGCTTATCACAGGGAGATGGCTACACCTTC.

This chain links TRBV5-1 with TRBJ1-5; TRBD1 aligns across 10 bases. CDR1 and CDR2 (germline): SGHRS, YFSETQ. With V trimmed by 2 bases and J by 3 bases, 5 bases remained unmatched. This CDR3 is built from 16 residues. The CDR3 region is CASSLGQGDSNQPQHF. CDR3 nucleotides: TGCGCCAGCAGCTTAGGACAGGGGGATTCCAATCAGCCCCAGCATTTT.

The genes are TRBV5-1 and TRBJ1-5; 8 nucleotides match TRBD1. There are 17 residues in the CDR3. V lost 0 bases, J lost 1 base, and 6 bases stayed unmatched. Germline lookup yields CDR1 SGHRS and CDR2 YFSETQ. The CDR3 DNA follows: TGCGCCAGCAGCTTGGTCCCGACAGGGGAAAGCAATCAGCCCCAGCATTTT. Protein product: CASSLVPTGESNQPQHF.

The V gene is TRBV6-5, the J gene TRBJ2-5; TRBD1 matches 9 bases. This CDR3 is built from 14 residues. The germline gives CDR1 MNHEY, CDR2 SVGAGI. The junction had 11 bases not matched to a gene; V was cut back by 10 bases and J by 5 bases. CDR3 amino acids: CATYDPGQGETQYF. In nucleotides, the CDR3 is TGTGCCACCTACGACCCGGGACAGGGTGAGACCCAGTACTTC.

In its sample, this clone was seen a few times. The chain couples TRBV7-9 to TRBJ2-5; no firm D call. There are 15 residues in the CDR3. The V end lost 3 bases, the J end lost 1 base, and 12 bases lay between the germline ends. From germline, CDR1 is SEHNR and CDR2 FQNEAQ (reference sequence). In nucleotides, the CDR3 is TGTGCCAGCAGCTTGAAGCCCCAGCTCCAAGAGACCCAGTACTTC. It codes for CASSLKPQLQETQYF.

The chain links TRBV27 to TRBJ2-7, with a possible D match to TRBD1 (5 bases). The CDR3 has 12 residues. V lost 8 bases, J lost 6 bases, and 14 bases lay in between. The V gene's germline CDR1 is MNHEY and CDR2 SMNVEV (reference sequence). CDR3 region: CASRKQGLEQYF. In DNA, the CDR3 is TGTGCCAGCCGCAAGCAGGGCCTCGAGCAGTACTTC.

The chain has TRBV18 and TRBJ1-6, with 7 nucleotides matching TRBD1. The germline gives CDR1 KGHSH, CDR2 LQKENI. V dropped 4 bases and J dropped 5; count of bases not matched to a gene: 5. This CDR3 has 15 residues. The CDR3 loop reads CASSLLTGDNSPLHF. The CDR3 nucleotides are TGTGCCAGCTCACTCCTAACAGGGGATAATTCACCCCTCCACTTT. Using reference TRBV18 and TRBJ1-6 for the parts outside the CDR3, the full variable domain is NAGVMQNPRHLVRRRGQEARLRCSPMKGHSHVYWYRQLPEEGLKFMVYLQKENIIDESGMPKERFSAEFPKEGPSILRIQQVVRGDSAAYFCASSLLTGDNSPLHFGNGTRLTVT.

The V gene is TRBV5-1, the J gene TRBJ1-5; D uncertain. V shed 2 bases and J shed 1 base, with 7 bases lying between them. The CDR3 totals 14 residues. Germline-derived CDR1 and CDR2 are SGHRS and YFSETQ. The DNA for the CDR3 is TGCGCCAGCAGCTTTGACGCAAGCAATCAGCCCCAGCATTTT. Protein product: CASSFDASNQPQHF.

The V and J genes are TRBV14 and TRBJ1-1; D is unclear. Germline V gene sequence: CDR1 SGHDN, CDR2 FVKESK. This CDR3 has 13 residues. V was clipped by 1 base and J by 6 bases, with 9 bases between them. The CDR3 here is CASSQVWQAEAFF. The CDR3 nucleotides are TGTGCCAGCAGCCAAGTGTGGCAGGCTGAAGCTTTCTTT.

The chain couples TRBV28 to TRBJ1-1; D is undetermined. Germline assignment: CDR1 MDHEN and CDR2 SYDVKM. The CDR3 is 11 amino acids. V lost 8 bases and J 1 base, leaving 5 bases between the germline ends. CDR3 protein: CASYENTEAFF. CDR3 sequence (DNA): TGTGCCAGCTACGAGAACACTGAAGCTTTCTTT.

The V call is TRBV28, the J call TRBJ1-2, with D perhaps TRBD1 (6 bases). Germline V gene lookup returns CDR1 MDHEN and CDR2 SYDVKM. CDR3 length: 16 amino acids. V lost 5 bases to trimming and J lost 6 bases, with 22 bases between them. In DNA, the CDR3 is TGTGCCAGCAGTCCTCCTTTACAGGGTGTAGAAAATGGCTACACCTTC. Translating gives CASSPPLQGVENGYTF.

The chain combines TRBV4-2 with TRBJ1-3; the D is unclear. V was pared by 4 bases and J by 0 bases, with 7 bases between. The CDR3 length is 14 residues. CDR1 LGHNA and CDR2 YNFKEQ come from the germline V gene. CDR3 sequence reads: CASSPLSSGNTIYF. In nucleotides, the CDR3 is TGTGCCAGCAGCCCCCTGAGCTCTGGAAACACCATATATTTT.

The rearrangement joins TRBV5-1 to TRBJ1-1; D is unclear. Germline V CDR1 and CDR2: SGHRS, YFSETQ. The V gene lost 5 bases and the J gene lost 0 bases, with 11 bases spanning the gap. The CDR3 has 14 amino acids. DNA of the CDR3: TGCGCCAGCAGATCGGACTTTATGAACACTGAAGCTTTCTTT. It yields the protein CASRSDFMNTEAFF.

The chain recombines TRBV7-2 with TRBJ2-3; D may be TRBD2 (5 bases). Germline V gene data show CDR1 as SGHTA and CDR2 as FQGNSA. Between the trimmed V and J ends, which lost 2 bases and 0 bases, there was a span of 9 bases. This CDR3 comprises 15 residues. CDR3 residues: CASSLRRTSTDTQYF. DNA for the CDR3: TGTGCCAGCAGCTTAAGACGGACTAGCACAGATACGCAGTATTTT.

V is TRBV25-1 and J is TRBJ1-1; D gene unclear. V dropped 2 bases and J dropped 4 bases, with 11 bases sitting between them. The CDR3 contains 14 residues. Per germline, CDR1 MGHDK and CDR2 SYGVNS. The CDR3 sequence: CASSETRVGTEAFF. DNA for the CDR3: TGTGCCAGCAGTGAAACAAGGGTAGGCACTGAAGCTTTCTTT.

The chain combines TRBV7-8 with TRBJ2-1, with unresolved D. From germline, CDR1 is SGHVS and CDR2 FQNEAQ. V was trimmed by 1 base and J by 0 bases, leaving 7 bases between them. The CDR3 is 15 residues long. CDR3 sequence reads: CASSLVPDSYNEQFF. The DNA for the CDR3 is TGTGCCAGCAGCTTAGTACCGGACTCCTACAATGAGCAGTTCTTC. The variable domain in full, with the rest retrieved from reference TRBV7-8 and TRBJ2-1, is GAGVSQSPRYKVAKRGQDVALRCDPISGHVSLFWYQQALGQGPEFLTYFQNEAQLDKSGLPSDRFFAERPEGSVSTLKIQRTQQEDSAVYLCASSLVPDSYNEQFFGPGTRLTVL.

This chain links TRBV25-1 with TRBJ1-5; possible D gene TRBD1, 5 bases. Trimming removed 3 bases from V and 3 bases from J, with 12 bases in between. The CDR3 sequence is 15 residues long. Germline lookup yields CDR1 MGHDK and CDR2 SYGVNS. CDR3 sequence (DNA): TGTGCCAGCAGTGATGGGTGGGGCAACAATCAGCCCCAGCATTTT. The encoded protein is CASSDGWGNNQPQHF.